This T cell receptor (beta chain) stems from a study of T cells in Graves' hyperthyroidism and ophthalmopathy. The diagnostic basis comprised clinical symptoms, serum thyroxine and TRAb, thyroid ultrasound and orbital computed tomography. Amplified regions were TCR beta CDR3 sequences from RNA transcripts. Using the HTBI primer set, a first-round RT-PCR was run on the TCR CDR3. Via MiXCR, TCRdb re-called the multiplex PCR reads, giving one row per CDR3 protein. The profile shows about 420,000 distinct CDR3 sequences, approximately 14% of them singletons. The V end was cut by 3 bases, the J end by 5 bases, with 17 bases between. The CDR3 totals 16 residues. The V gene's germline CDR1 is MGHDK and CDR2 SYGVNS.

The sequence derives from a woman between 18 and 29 years old with Graves' hyperthyroidism. The sample consisted of blood. J is TRBJ2-1 and V is TRBV25-1; maybe TRBD2 (5 bases). This CDR3 reads CASSDLRGNGNNEQFF. In nucleotides, the CDR3 is TGTGCCAGCAGTGATCTCCGGGGTAACGGAAACAATGAGCAGTTCTTC.